This passage covers 5 T cell receptor beta chains from one sample sequenced in a study of cytomegalovirus exposure and HLA in healthy donors. Primers for the PCR totalled 60 Vbeta and 13 Jbeta. Method: immunoSEQ multiplex PCR; TCRdb's copy keeps in-frame clones and lacks some. The repertoire consists of tens of thousands of clones, with more than 75% occurring once and the leading ten covering 5.3%. The sequenced material came from PBMCs. These TCRs come from a man younger than 45 in good health and CMV-seropositive.

This clone has just a few counts. This rearrangement joins TRBV6-6 to TRBJ1-2, with D possibly TRBD1 on 6 matching bases. Germline-derived CDR1 and CDR2 are MNHNY and SVGAGI (reference sequence). The V gene lost 2 bases and the J gene lost 3 bases, with 13 bases spanning the gap. CDR3 size: 15 residues. The CDR3 DNA follows: TGTGCCAGCAGTTACAAGGTACAGGGAGACTATGGCTACACCTTC. Residues: CASSYKVQGDYGYTF.

J is TRBJ2-1 and V is TRBV2; 7 bases are shared with TRBD2. The CDR3 is 16 amino acids. CDR1 SNHLY and CDR2 FYNNEI come from the germline V gene. V was clipped by 6 bases and J by 0 bases; unmatched bases: 8. In DNA form, the CDR3 reads TGTGCCAGCAGGGGAGGGGCTTCGAGCTCCTACAATGAGCAGTTCTTC. This gives the protein CASRGGASSSYNEQFF.

The chain joins TRBV18 to TRBJ2-1; 9 positions match TRBD1. Germline V gives CDR1 KGHSH, CDR2 LQKENI. The CDR3 spans 16 residues. Unmatched junction bases numbered 8, after V lost 3 bases and J lost 5 bases. CDR3 sequence reads: CASSPGTGRGHNEQFF. The CDR3 DNA reads TGTGCCAGCTCACCCGGGACAGGGAGGGGGCACAATGAGCAGTTCTTC. Based on the CDR3 plus reference TRBV18 and TRBJ2-1, the full variable domain is NAGVMQNPRHLVRRRGQEARLRCSPMKGHSHVYWYRQLPEEGLKFMVYLQKENIIDESGMPKERFSAEFPKEGPSILRIQQVVRGDSAAYFCASSPGTGRGHNEQFFGPGTRLTVL.

The chain couples TRBV14 to TRBJ1-1; 7 nucleotides match TRBD1. The CDR3 covers 14 residues. With 4 bases clipped from V and 1 base from J, the junction kept 3 bases outside the gene matches. CDR1 is SGHDN and CDR2 is FVKESK in the germline V gene. As DNA, the CDR3 is TGTGCCAGCAGCCGAGGGACAGCGAACACTGAAGCTTTCTTT. This sequence encodes CASSRGTANTEAFF. Combining the CDR3 with reference TRBV14 and TRBJ1-1 gives the whole variable domain EAGVTQFPSHSVIEKGQTVTLRCDPISGHDNLYWYRRVMGKEIKFLLHFVKESKQDESGMPNNRFLAERTGGTYSTLKVQPAELEDSGVYFCASSRGTANTEAFFGQGTRLTVV.

The CDR3 DNA reads TGCGCCAGCAGCCTCCGGGACACGCCACCCCTCCACTTT. Protein sequence: CASSLRDTPPLHF. This chain uses TRBV5-1 with TRBJ1-6; D possibly corresponds to TRBD1 (6 bases). Germline CDR1 and CDR2: SGHRS and YFSETQ. The V gene lost 4 bases and the J gene lost 11 bases, with 13 bases spanning the gap. The CDR3 length is 13 residues.